This TCR beta chain was captured in a study of identical twins. Findings and caveats of the study: In monozygotic twins, models underestimated the sharing of out-of-frame TCR alpha.

The CDR3 runs to 14 residues. V was shortened by 6 bases and J by 0 bases, with 15 bases between the two germline ends. CDR1 and CDR2 from the germline V gene are DFQATT and SNEGSKA (reference sequence). Only a few counts were recorded for this clonotype. The antigen remains undetermined. A universal primer binding site was introduced by template switching. The final cDNA contained unique molecular identifiers. Using its own MiXCR run on the 5' RACE reads, TCRdb lists one record per CDR3 protein. This table holds over 500,000 distinct CDR3 sequences, less than 25% found once. Separately, the same data were catalogued under a study of T cells expressing NK-cell markers.

Sequenced material: CD4+ T cells sorted from blood. This rearrangement joins TRBV20-1 to TRBJ2-7, with D unclear. The TCR sequence derives from a woman aged 18-29 years in good health. The CDR3, as DNA: TGCAGTGCCAACACAGCCCGGAGCTCCTACGAGCAGTACTTC. Residues: CSANTARSSYEQYF.